This TCR beta chain was recovered during a study of T cell responses to AZD1222 COVID-19 vaccine (dated by TCRdb to the early 2020s). For context, the study as a whole: TCR sequencing was performed for 230 to 250 trial participants, of whom about 200 were given two doses of AZD1222 and roughly 25 were given two doses of MenACWY control vaccine. Trial participants were enrolled into age subgroups of 18-55, 56-69 and 70-plus years, which contained around 150, 29 and 61 TCR-sequenced participants, respectively.

The CDR3 regions of human TCRbeta chains were analyzed by immunosequencing. In the authors' own workflow: TCRs in the repertoires were matched against a reference library of SARS-CoV-2-specific TCRs that had been generated with the MIRA antigen-specificity platform. Breadth was defined as the fraction of unique TCRs that were SARS-CoV-2-associated, and depth was defined as the fraction of total T cells that were SARS-CoV-2-associated. Using the MIRA data, each spike-specific TCR was assigned both to the spike region to which the TCR was reactive and to a CD4 or CD8 class. Log10-transformed breadth and depth values were compared by one-way ANOVA with Sidak's multiple comparisons tests. The source is immuneACCESS, and TCRdb retained only in-frame sequences with V and J called. Part of the clones is not carried over; for the studies checked, unresolved V genes explain less than half of this, and the remainder is unexplained. The V and J calls and clone size were taken over from that table, and D and trimming were inferred from the DNA. The sample table shows around 140,000 clones, and roughly nine tenths are seen once. Jointly, the top ten make up roughly 7.1% of the sample.

CDR1 and CDR2, per the germline V gene (reference sequence), are SEHNR and FQNEAQ. The CDR3, from cysteine to phenylalanine, totals 18 residues. Only CDR3 DNA is held: 54 bases, read in frame from base 1. From V the trimming removes 6 bases and from J it removes 7 bases, while the gene matches leave 18 bases of the junction unaccounted for. What the time point label conveys for this sample: about 28 days (+/-7) after the second vaccine dose. In the paper's terms, the treatment or condition label means: meningococcal conjugate vaccine given as trial control. Samples from vaccinated people were obtained from the UK trials COV001 and COV002, which included a single-blind randomized controlled phase 2/3 trial of AZD1222 (ChAdOx1 nCoV-19) in healthy adults. For TCRbeta chain sequencing, PBMC samples were collected from trial participants at day 0 and at day 28 after the second dose. About this clone: No cognate antigen has been identified for it. Base qualities were left out, and no much larger clone turns up one base away.

General conclusions and limits of the study: Spike-specific TCR breadth and depth rose significantly after two AZD1222 doses compared with day 0 and with MenACWY recipients. Vaccine-associated CD4 TCRs spanned the whole spike protein, with dominant responses in regions 160-218 and 743-854. In the small 56-69-year group, the increase in depth fell short of significance, most likely because of low power. Epitopes outside the regions mutated in the B.1.351 and B.1.1.7 variants were reportedly recognized by nearly half of the unique spike-specific TCRs. Participants were mostly white British, with more females than males. The authors suggested clonal diversity may have been underestimated. Only a handful of AZD1222 recipients were SARS-CoV-2 seropositive at baseline, limiting conclusions about previously exposed vaccinees. Because no day 14 peak-response samples were available, repertoires were characterized only after the peak T cell response.

The V and J genes are TRBV7-9 and TRBJ2-7; 13 bases in the junction line up with TRBD2. The source was peripheral blood, collected 28 days after the second dose of the MenACWY control vaccine. The sequence was collected from an adult who received the MenACWY meningococcal vaccine as a control. The CDR3 region reads CASRSRTSGSELSHEQYF. The DNA sequence is given as TGTGCCAGCAGATCCAGGACTAGCGGGAGTGAGCTTTCGCATGAGCAGTACTTC. With all but the CDR3 taken from the reference TRBV7-9 and TRBJ2-7 genes, the full variable domain is: DTGVSQNPRHKITKRGQNVTFRCDPISEHNRLYWYRQTLGQGPEFLTYFQNEAQLEKSRLLSDRFSAERPKGSFSTLEIQRTEQGDSAMYLCASRSRTSGSELSHEQYFGPGTRLTVT.